The 11 T cell receptor beta chains presented below share a single source sample, sequenced in a study of Graves' ophthalmopathy and Graves' hyperthyroidism. Amplification targeted the TCR beta CDR3 regions, with RNA transcripts as the source material. HTBI primers were used in a first-round RT-PCR, which preceded a second-round multiplex PCR. TCRdb redid the calling of the multiplex PCR reads with MiXCR, one entry per CDR3 protein. The sample yields approximately 1.2 million distinct CDR3 sequences, about two fifths seen once. The sequenced sample was peripheral blood or thyroid tissue (not recorded which). These receptor sequences come from an adult man with Graves' hyperthyroidism.

Details on this clonotype: Just one base apart from a much larger clone, this may be a read error. The chain carries TRBV15 and TRBJ1-4; D unclear. The length of the CDR3 is 15 residues. Germline lookup yields CDR1 LNHNV and CDR2 YYDKDF (reference sequence). The CDR3 nucleotides read TGTGCCATCAGCAGAGATATCTCTTCTAATGAAAAACTGTTTTTT. It codes for CAISRDISSNEKLFF.

This clonotype was seen many times. The CDR3 region has the DNA TGCAGCGTTGAACTCCAGGCTGCTGCTACCGAGCAGTACTTC. This sequence encodes CSVELQAAATEQYF. The chain employs TRBV29-1 and TRBJ2-7; D gene ambiguous. The V gene's germline CDR1 is SQVTM and CDR2 ANQGSEA. Trimming removed 2 bases from V and 6 bases from J, with 17 bases in between. The CDR3 loop spans 14 amino acids.

In regard to this clonotype: A read error may produce the germline difference seen at one junction end. V usage is TRBV20-1 and J usage is TRBJ2-2, with D perhaps matching TRBD2 (5 bases). Germline V gives CDR1 DFQATT, CDR2 SNEGSKA (reference sequence). This CDR3 region has 14 residues. The CDR3 reads CSARGDWNTGELFF. CDR3 sequence (DNA): TGCAGTGCTAGGGGAGACTGGAACACTGGGGAGCTGTTTTTT.

This clonotype was recorded a few times. CDR3 nucleotide sequence: TGCGCCAGCAGCCAACCGTCAGGCAATAATTCACCCCTCCACTTT. This gives the protein CASSQPSGNNSPLHF. J is TRBJ1-6 and V is TRBV4-1; D not certain. The CDR3 spans 15 residues. Trimming pared 2 bases from V and 5 bases from J, leaving 10 bases between. CDR1 and CDR2 (germline): MGHRA, YSYEKL.

J is TRBJ1-1 and V is TRBV7-9; possibly TRBD1 for D (6 bases). The CDR3 length is 13 residues. Trimming took 2 bases from V and 6 from J, leaving 10 bases between them. Per the germline V gene, CDR1 is SEHNR and CDR2 is FQNEAQ (reference sequence). CDR3 sequence (DNA): TGTGCCAGCAGCTTAAAGGAGGGGGCTGAAGCTTTCTTT. Its protein is CASSLKEGAEAFF. The complete variable domain, with remaining parts taken from reference TRBV7-9 and TRBJ1-1, reads DTGVSQNPRHKITKRGQNVTFRCDPISEHNRLYWYRQTLGQGPEFLTYFQNEAQLEKSRLLSDRFSAERPKGSFSTLEIQRTEQGDSAMYLCASSLKEGAEAFFGQGTRLTVV.

This clonotype has at least ten counts. This sequence joins TRBV7-2 and TRBJ1-1; D may be TRBD1 (5 bases). V was trimmed by 4 bases and J by 0 bases, leaving 9 bases between them. This CDR3 contains 14 residues. Germline CDR1 SGHTA, CDR2 FQGNSA. CDR3 in amino acids: CASSSDSMNTEAFF. The CDR3 DNA follows: TGTGCCAGCAGCTCCGACAGCATGAACACTGAAGCTTTCTTT.

The rearrangement links TRBV6-6 to TRBJ1-5; D gene ambiguous. The CDR3 has 15 residues. V was cut by 6 bases and J by 3 bases, with 15 bases left in between. Germline CDR1 and CDR2: MNHNY and SVGAGI (reference sequence). CDR3 region: CASSQGWENNQPQHF. The CDR3 nucleotides read TGTGCCAGCAGCCAAGGATGGGAGAACAATCAGCCCCAGCATTTT.

This clonotype showed up many times. The V gene is TRBV9, the J gene TRBJ1-2, with D tentatively TRBD1 (5 bases). Germline CDR1 and CDR2: SGDLS and YYNGEE. This CDR3 region has 13 residues. Between the trimmed V and J ends, which lost 6 bases and 6 bases, there was a span of 15 bases. This CDR3 is CASTTGREHGYTF. CDR3 coding DNA: TGTGCCAGCACTACGGGCAGGGAGCATGGCTACACCTTC.

This clonotype has ten or more counts. In nucleotides, the CDR3 is TGTGCCAGCAGCGTAGGTGATGTGTGGACAGGGGAAAAACTGTTTTTT. Translation gives CASSVGDVWTGEKLFF. The V and J genes are TRBV9 and TRBJ1-4; the match to TRBD1 covers 8 bases. With 0 bases clipped from V and 8 bases from J, the junction kept 9 bases outside the gene matches. The CDR3 covers 16 residues. Per the germline V gene, CDR1 is SGDLS and CDR2 is YYNGEE.

This clonotype has a count of ten or more. The chain combines TRBV10-3 with TRBJ2-5; 11 nucleotides agree with TRBD1. The CDR3 consists of 14 residues. The trim removed 6 bases at V and 4 bases at J, leaving 4 bases unmatched. CDR1 and CDR2 from the germline V gene are ENHRY and SYGVKD. CDR3 in DNA: TGTGCCATCAGCGGGACAGGGGGAGGAGAGACCCAGTACTTC. It translates to CAISGTGGGETQYF.

The sample holds many counts of this clonotype. This chain uses TRBV29-1 with TRBJ2-2; D gene uncertain. Germline loops: CDR1 SQVTM, CDR2 ANQGSEA. Trimming cost V 5 bases and J 6 bases, with 7 bases left between them. The CDR3 has 11 residues. As DNA, the CDR3 is TGCAGCGTTCCTGACGCCGGGGAGCTGTTTTTT. Its translation is CSVPDAGELFF.